Presented here are 31 T cell receptor beta chains from one specimen sequenced in a study of cytomegalovirus exposure and HLA in healthy donors. PCR used 60 Vbeta primers and 13 Jbeta primers. The assay was immunoSEQ multiplex PCR, and TCRdb's table has in-frame clones only and misses some. This table has some 180,000 clones, about 9.4% appearing once. The sequencing sample was made of PBMCs. The source is a woman aged 30 to 39 in good health and CMV-seropositive.

This clone was picked up a small number of times. V usage is TRBV4-2 and J usage is TRBJ1-2; weak D call: TRBD1 (5 bases). The CDR3 length is 17 residues. Trimming took off 3 bases at V and 7 bases at J, with 24 bases between the two ends. The germline V gene encodes CDR1 LGHNA and CDR2 YNFKEQ. This CDR3 is CASSQAERGGRASGYTF. CDR3 coding DNA: TGTGCCAGCAGCCAGGCGGAGAGGGGAGGTAGGGCAAGTGGCTACACCTTC.

This clone was observed a few times. This chain connects TRBV27 to TRBJ2-5, with TRBD1 identical over 8 bases. V lost 6 bases, J lost 1 base, and 1 base stayed unmatched. The length of the CDR3 is 13 residues. The germline V gene has CDR1 MNHEY and CDR2 SMNVEV (reference sequence). CDR3 region: CASRGQGQETQYF. CDR3 bases: TGTGCCAGCAGAGGACAGGGCCAAGAGACCCAGTACTTC.

This chain joins TRBV19 and TRBJ1-1, with D perhaps TRBD1 (5 bases). In germline, CDR1 is LNHDA, CDR2 SQIVND (reference sequence). Trimming removed 5 bases at V and 0 bases at J, with 13 bases between. The CDR3 length is 15 residues. The CDR3 loop reads CASSPRTRMNTEAFF. Written as DNA, the CDR3 is TGTGCCAGTAGTCCGAGGACACGAATGAACACTGAAGCTTTCTTT.

This chain joins TRBV6-1 and TRBJ1-5; D gene unclear. Germline lookup yields CDR1 MNHNS and CDR2 SASEGT. CDR3 length: 15 amino acids. The V gene lost 8 bases and the J gene lost 0 bases, with 14 bases spanning the gap. The CDR3 here is CASAFGSYSNQPQHF. The CDR3 DNA is TGTGCCAGCGCTTTTGGTAGCTATAGCAATCAGCCCCAGCATTTT.

This clone has a handful of counts. The CDR3 nucleotides are TGTGCCAGCAGCTTGAAGGGACTAGCGGGATACTCCTACGAGCAGTACTTC. The encoded protein is CASSLKGLAGYSYEQYF. This chain connects TRBV5-4 to TRBJ2-7, with 13 bases that match TRBD2. The CDR3 runs 17 residues. Germline V CDR1 and CDR2: SGHNT, YYREEE (reference sequence). Losses at the gene ends were 1 base for V and 0 bases for J; bases not matched to a gene: 4. Full variable domain (missing parts from reference TRBV5-4 and TRBJ2-7): ETGVTQSPTHLIKTRGQQVTLRCSSQSGHNTVSWYQQALGQGPQFIFQYYREEENGRGNFPPRFSGLQFPNYSSELNVNALELDDSALYLCASSLKGLAGYSYEQYFGPGTRLTVT.

This rearrangement joins TRBV30 to TRBJ2-1, with D possibly matching TRBD1 (6 bases). Looked up from germline, CDR1 is GTSNPN and CDR2 is SVGIG (reference sequence). CDR3 size: 15 residues. The V end was cut by 0 bases, the J end by 10 bases, with 19 bases between. CDR3 residues: CAWSVGGFPPGEQFF. The DNA of the CDR3 is TGTGCCTGGAGTGTTGGGGGCTTTCCCCCCGGGGAGCAGTTCTTC.

Here the CDR3 reads CASSLVSGGSDTQYF. The CDR3 bases are TGTGCCAGCAGCTTGGTTAGCGGGGGATCAGATACGCAGTATTTT. The rearrangement links TRBV5-4 to TRBJ2-3; 9 positions match TRBD2. Germline CDR1 SGHNT, CDR2 YYREEE (reference sequence). CDR3 length: 15 residues. The V and J ends lost 0 bases and 4 bases, in that order; junction bases with no gene match: 3.

The genes are TRBV29-1 and TRBJ2-4; D gene unclear. Trimming left V 1 base short and J 0 bases short, with 7 bases between. The CDR3 spans 14 residues. Germline values: CDR1 SQVTM, CDR2 ANQGSEA. CDR3 loop: CSVEGGEAKNIQYF. The CDR3 DNA reads TGCAGCGTTGAAGGTGGAGAAGCCAAAAACATTCAGTACTTC.

This clone occurred a few times. Other DNA sequences within the sample encode an identical CDR3. V usage is TRBV9 and J usage is TRBJ2-7; D possibly corresponds to TRBD2 (5 bases). Germline lookup yields CDR1 SGDLS and CDR2 YYNGEE. There are 13 residues in the CDR3. V shed 0 bases and J shed 3 bases, with 7 bases lying between them. The CDR3 DNA sequence: TGTGCCAGCAGCGTAGCTGGGAGCTACGAGCAGTACTTC. Encoded protein: CASSVAGSYEQYF.

V gene TRBV4-2 combines with J gene TRBJ1-2, with D maybe TRBD1 (6 bases). This CDR3 region has 15 residues. The V gene's germline CDR1 is LGHNA and CDR2 YNFKEQ. The V gene lost 3 bases and the J gene lost 4 bases, with 15 bases spanning the gap. The CDR3 loop is CASSQITQGLYGYTF. The CDR3 region has the DNA TGTGCCAGCAGCCAGATAACACAGGGCCTCTATGGCTACACCTTC.

V and J are TRBV6-6 and TRBJ2-1; 13 nucleotides match TRBD2. CDR3 length: 14 residues. Germline V gives CDR1 MNHNY, CDR2 SVGAGI (reference sequence). After removal of 4 bases from V and 8 bases from J, the junction contained 2 bases not matched to a gene. Here the CDR3 DNA reads TGTGCCAGCAGTTGGACTAGCGGGAGTGATGAGCAGTTCTTC. It codes for CASSWTSGSDEQFF.

In this sample, this clone turned up a few times. This chain uses TRBV5-1 with TRBJ1-2; no definite D call. V was trimmed by 0 bases and J by 2 bases, leaving 11 bases between them. The CDR3 covers 15 residues. Germline V gene sequence: CDR1 SGHRS, CDR2 YFSETQ. The CDR3 here is CASSLEPGTNYGYTF. In nucleotides, the CDR3 is TGCGCCAGCAGCTTGGAGCCTGGTACCAACTATGGCTACACCTTC.

The table lists this clone with a few counts. The V call is TRBV27, the J call TRBJ2-7, with D tentatively TRBD2 (6 bases). The CDR3 length is 14 residues. The V gene's germline CDR1 is MNHEY and CDR2 SMNVEV (reference sequence). The V and J ends lost 4 bases and 1 base respectively, with 11 bases between them. The CDR3: CASSSEGLSYEQYF. CDR3 DNA sequence: TGTGCCAGCAGTTCGGAGGGCCTGTCCTACGAGCAGTACTTC.

The chain employs TRBV7-3 and TRBJ2-1; TRBD2 matches at 8 bases. The CDR3 extends over 14 amino acids. Losses at the gene ends were 2 bases for V and 7 bases for J; bases not matched to a gene: 4. Germline CDR1 SGHTA, CDR2 FQGTGA. This CDR3 is CASSLAGGENEQFF. The DNA for the CDR3 is TGTGCCAGCAGCTTAGCGGGAGGCGAGAATGAGCAGTTCTTC.

In this sample, this clone turned up a few times. The rearrangement uses TRBV19 and TRBJ2-2, with no clear D. Trimming stripped 2 bases from V and 6 bases from J, with 10 bases between. CDR3 length: 14 residues. Germline V lookup: CDR1 LNHDA, CDR2 SQIVND (reference sequence). As DNA, the CDR3 is TGTGCCAGTAGTATAAGTCGGGTTCCCGGGGAGCTGTTTTTT. This sequence encodes CASSISRVPGELFF.

This clone was picked up a small number of times. The rearrangement uses TRBV7-2 and TRBJ1-1, with 7 bases aligning to TRBD1. The CDR3 totals 14 residues. The trim removed 3 bases at V and 2 bases at J, leaving 3 bases unmatched. Germline CDR1 is SGHTA and CDR2 is FQGNSA. In nucleotides, the CDR3 is TGTGCCAGCAGCTTCCAGGGGGGTAACACTGAAGCTTTCTTT. Translated, it gives CASSFQGGNTEAFF.

The genes are TRBV5-1 and TRBJ1-4; no clear D gene. The CDR3 covers 13 residues. Looked up from germline, CDR1 is SGHRS and CDR2 is YFSETQ. The V and J ends lost 4 bases and 7 bases respectively, with 11 bases between them. The CDR3 region is CASSRNGGEKLFF. The CDR3 nucleotides are TGCGCCAGCAGCCGAAACGGCGGTGAAAAACTGTTTTTT.

This clone was seen only a few times. The chain joins TRBV6-1 to TRBJ2-1; D possibly corresponds to TRBD1 (6 bases). Germline V gene sequence: CDR1 MNHNS, CDR2 SASEGT. CDR3 length: 14 amino acids. V lost 6 bases, J lost 7 bases, and 16 bases lay in between. The CDR3 nucleotides read TGTGCCAGCAGACTTTTTTTACAGGGAAATGAGCAGTTCTTC. It specifies CASRLFLQGNEQFF.

The chain couples TRBV6-1 to TRBJ2-3; 8 bases fit TRBD2. This CDR3 spans 18 amino acids. Germline V CDR1 and CDR2: MNHNS, SASEGT. Trimming removed 2 bases from V and 5 bases from J; junction bases left unmatched: 15. The CDR3 reads CASSEFLIKRESGDTQYF. In nucleotides, the CDR3 is TGTGCCAGCAGTGAATTCCTGATTAAGCGGGAGTCGGGAGATACGCAGTATTTT.

This clone was seen more than once but under ten times. The V call is TRBV7-9, the J call TRBJ1-2; TRBD1 matches 12 bases. Germline V gene data show CDR1 as SEHNR and CDR2 as FQNEAQ (reference sequence). With 4 bases clipped from V and 8 bases from J, the junction kept 8 bases outside the gene matches. The CDR3 covers 15 residues. The CDR3 DNA is TGTGCCAGCAGCTCCTCCGGGACAGGGGGCCTGGGCTACACCTTC. Protein product: CASSSSGTGGLGYTF.

V and J are TRBV30 and TRBJ2-2; 11 bases map to TRBD2. This CDR3 region has 16 residues. With V trimmed by 2 bases and J by 0 bases, 2 bases remained unmatched. CDR1 is GTSNPN and CDR2 is SVGIG in the germline V gene (reference sequence). The CDR3 DNA reads as TGTGCCTGGAGTTATAGCGGGAGGGCGAACACCGGGGAGCTGTTTTTT. Its protein is CAWSYSGRANTGELFF.

The chain has TRBV30 and TRBJ1-4; no definite D call. The CDR3 runs to 13 residues. V lost 2 bases and J lost 4, with 8 bases in between. The germline V gene encodes CDR1 GTSNPN and CDR2 SVGIG (reference sequence). This CDR3 reads CAWSRRFNEKLFF. DNA for the CDR3: TGTGCCTGGAGTAGGAGATTTAATGAAAAACTGTTTTTT.

This clone showed up just once. J is TRBJ1-3 and V is TRBV23-1; D gene ambiguous. TRBV23-1 is assigned to the ORF class and has an uncertain function. This CDR3 spans 16 amino acids. The V gene lost 0 bases and the J gene lost 0 bases, with 9 bases spanning the gap. The CDR3 nucleotides read TGCGCCAGCAGTCAATCCTATCATCTCTCTGGAAACACCATATATTTT. It translates to CASSQSYHLSGNTIYF.

The chain couples TRBV19 to TRBJ2-2, with D maybe TRBD2 (5 bases). V was cut by 7 bases and J by 5 bases, with 8 bases left in between. The CDR3 length is 12 residues. CDR1 and CDR2 (germline): LNHDA, SQIVND (reference sequence). The CDR3 loop is CASMRETGELFF. CDR3 coding DNA: TGTGCCAGTATGAGGGAGACCGGGGAGCTGTTTTTT.

This clone was observed a handful of times. The chain employs TRBV7-2 and TRBJ2-7; 13 bases fit TRBD2. From germline, CDR1 is SGHTA and CDR2 FQGNSA. The junction had 6 bases not matched to a gene; V was cut back by 5 bases and J by 5 bases. The CDR3 consists of 15 residues. CDR3 DNA sequence: TGTGCCAGCAGCCAACTAGCGGGAGGGATAAACGAGCAGTACTTC. It yields the protein CASSQLAGGINEQYF.

In this sample, this clone turned up a few times. The rearrangement uses TRBV5-1 and TRBJ1-5; TRBD1 is a possible D gene (6 bases). The CDR3 extends over 14 amino acids. Per germline, CDR1 SGHRS and CDR2 YFSETQ. V was clipped by 4 bases and J by 3 bases, with 11 bases between them. In DNA form, the CDR3 reads TGCGCCAGCAGCCCGGACAGCAACAATCAGCCCCAGCATTTT. Encoded protein: CASSPDSNNQPQHF.

This clone was observed a few times. The rearrangement uses TRBV18 and TRBJ1-2, with D possibly matching TRBD1 (6 bases). This CDR3 region has 17 residues. With 0 bases removed from V and 7 bases from J, the gap between germline ends came to 21 bases. The germline gives CDR1 KGHSH, CDR2 LQKENI. The CDR3 nucleotides read TGTGCCAGCTCACCACCGTACTCCGGGGGCGCGGGAGGTGGCTACACCTTC. It specifies CASSPPYSGGAGGGYTF.

There are a few counts of this clone. The CDR3 nucleotides read TGTGCCAGCAGCTTAGGTCGTTCAGCGAGACTTTCCTACGAGCAGTACTTC. This sequence encodes CASSLGRSARLSYEQYF. This rearrangement joins TRBV7-8 to TRBJ2-7; D uncertain. Germline V gene lookup returns CDR1 SGHVS and CDR2 FQNEAQ. Trimming took off 1 base at V and 1 base at J, with 17 bases between the two ends. This CDR3 contains 17 residues. The whole variable domain, remainder taken from reference TRBV7-8 and TRBJ2-7, is GAGVSQSPRYKVAKRGQDVALRCDPISGHVSLFWYQQALGQGPEFLTYFQNEAQLDKSGLPSDRFFAERPEGSVSTLKIQRTQQEDSAVYLCASSLGRSARLSYEQYFGPGTRLTVT.

This clone turned up a few times. This rearrangement joins TRBV2 to TRBJ2-3; D not certain. This CDR3 contains 12 residues. The germline CDR1 and CDR2 sequences are SNHLY and FYNNEI. Trimming cost V 1 base and J 7 bases, with 6 bases left between them. The CDR3 sequence: CASSEVSHTQYF. The DNA for the CDR3 is TGTGCCAGCAGTGAAGTTAGTCATACGCAGTATTTT.

This clone came up a few times. Other DNA variants within this sample encode the same CDR3. The V gene is TRBV5-4, the J gene TRBJ1-2; D unresolved. Germline V gives CDR1 SGHNT, CDR2 YYREEE (reference sequence). Trimming shortened V by 0 bases and J by 8 bases, and 8 bases separated the two germline ends. CDR3 size: 12 residues. CDR3 in amino acids: CASSLGAGGYTF. The CDR3 DNA reads as TGTGCCAGCAGCTTGGGAGCGGGGGGCTACACCTTC.

The rearrangement joins TRBV6-5 to TRBJ2-7; 7 bases fit TRBD1. V shed 4 bases and J 2 bases; nucleotides not matched to a gene: 5. Germline V gene sequence: CDR1 MNHEY, CDR2 SVGAGI. The CDR3 is 14 residues long. The CDR3 region has the DNA TGTGCCAGCAGTTCTTCAGGGGGACCCTACGAGCAGTACTTC. It yields the protein CASSSSGGPYEQYF.